The 10 T cell receptor beta chains listed next were all sequenced from one sample in a study of Ad26.COV2.S vaccination and SARS-CoV-2 variants (dated by TCRdb to the early 2020s). Per the publication, the treatment or condition label means: some 20 received Ad26.COV2.S at low or high dose, single or two shots; several received placebo; per-sample allocation not given. For vaccine and placebo recipients, repertoires were sequenced using samples collected on day 63 after the first injection. Receptor amplification or capture employed the immunoSEQ multiplex PCR assay. TCRdb obtained this table from immuneACCESS and retained in-frame rearrangements with V and J assigned. These tables miss some clones; where compared with another copy, unresolved V genes account for less than half of the shortfall, and the remainder is unexplained. In all, the sample holds 200,000 to 300,000 clones, and 87% of those were seen once. Less than 3.5% of the sample comes from the top ten.

The specimen was peripheral blood, collected in a trial of Ad26.COV2.S vaccine versus placebo. These receptors came from a person between 18 and 59 years old who received the Ad26.COV2.S COVID-19 vaccine or a placebo.

The chain uses TRBV6-1 and TRBJ1-6; D is perhaps TRBD1 (6 bases). Germline values: CDR1 MNHNS, CDR2 SASEGT. The length of the CDR3 is 14 residues. V lost 1 base and J lost 9, with 10 bases in between. This chain's CDR3 is CASSEGIGGSPLHF. The DNA of the CDR3 is TGTGCCAGCAGTGAAGGAATAGGGGGTTCACCCCTCCACTTT.

This sequence joins TRBV2 and TRBJ2-3; possibly TRBD2 for D (7 bases). The CDR3 contains 15 residues. Germline V gene data show CDR1 as SNHLY and CDR2 as FYNNEI. V was clipped by 6 bases and J by 1 base, with 14 bases between them. The CDR3 bases are TGTGCCAGCAGATTTCGGGGGGCTCGCACAGATACGCAGTATTTT. It codes for CASRFRGARTDTQYF.

The chain links TRBV29-1 to TRBJ1-2; 9 bases align to TRBD1. CDR1 is SQVTM, CDR2 ANQGSEA, per germline. The trim removed 6 bases at V and 5 bases at J, leaving 13 bases unmatched. There are 15 residues in the CDR3. CDR3 nucleotide sequence: TGCAGCGTCCCCGGGGTGGGGACAGGGAGGTATGGCTACACCTTC. This gives the protein CSVPGVGTGRYGYTF.

This clone has just one count. The chain has TRBV19 and TRBJ1-5; 9 bases map to TRBD1. Losses at the gene ends were 6 bases for V and 0 bases for J; bases not matched to a gene: 6. This CDR3 has 16 residues. The germline gives CDR1 LNHDA, CDR2 SQIVND (reference sequence). For the CDR3, the DNA is TGTGCCAGTAGCCAGAGGGGACAGGGTAGCAATCAGCCCCAGCATTTT. Residues: CASSQRGQGSNQPQHF.

Here the CDR3 DNA reads TGTGCCACCAGCAGAGTGGGCACCTACACCGGGGAGCTGTTTTTT. It yields the protein CATSRVGTYTGELFF. The chain employs TRBV15 and TRBJ2-2; no firm D call. Germline assignment: CDR1 LNHNV and CDR2 YYDKDF (reference sequence). The CDR3 has 15 amino acids. The ends were cut back, 1 base at V and 3 bases at J, with 9 bases in the middle. Supplemented by reference TRBV15 and TRBJ2-2, the full variable domain reads DAMVIQNPRYQVTQFGKPVTLSCSQTLNHNVMYWYQQKSSQAPKLLFHYYDKDFNNEADTPDNFQSRRPNTSFCFLDIRSPGLGDTAMYLCATSRVGTYTGELFFGEGSRLTVL.

V is TRBV5-6 and J is TRBJ2-3; 14 bases are a match to TRBD2. V trimming: 3 bases; J trimming: 3 bases; junction bases outside the gene matches: 9. Germline CDR1 and CDR2: SGHDT and YYEEEE. The CDR3 extends over 18 amino acids. The CDR3 region has the DNA TGTGCCAGCAGCTCTCAGGGACTAGCGGGAGCAGGGACAGATACGCAGTATTTT. This encodes CASSSQGLAGAGTDTQYF.

The chain joins TRBV12-5 to TRBJ2-5; possibly TRBD2 for D (6 bases). V lost 2 bases and J 5 bases, leaving 12 bases between the germline ends. Germline V gene data show CDR1 as LGHNT and CDR2 as FRNRAP. The CDR3 has 14 amino acids. CDR3 amino acids: CASGLSGRGETQYF. As DNA, the CDR3 is TGTGCTAGTGGTTTGTCCGGACGGGGGGAGACCCAGTACTTC.

J is TRBJ2-7 and V is TRBV7-9; D unclear. V was cut by 2 bases and J by 4 bases, with 9 bases left in between. This CDR3 is 13 amino acids long. Germline V gene data show CDR1 as SEHNR and CDR2 as FQNEAQ (reference sequence). The CDR3 DNA reads as TGTGCCAGCAGCTTAACTGATACTTACGAGCAGTACGTC. This codes for CASSLTDTYEQYV.

This clone was counted a single time. The chain uses TRBV2 and TRBJ1-2; 8 nucleotides align to TRBD1. This CDR3 has 14 residues. Trimming cost V 3 bases and J 8 bases; bases outside gene matches: 8. Germline assignment: CDR1 SNHLY and CDR2 FYNNEI. CDR3 in DNA: TGTGCCAGCAGTGAGGACAGGGTGGTGCAAGGCTACACCTTC. Translated, it gives CASSEDRVVQGYTF. Using reference TRBV2 and TRBJ1-2 for the parts outside the CDR3, the full variable domain is EPEVTQTPSHQVTQMGQEVILRCVPISNHLYFYWYRQILGQKVEFLVSFYNNEISEKSEIFDDQFSVERPDGSNFTLKIRSTKLEDSAMYFCASSEDRVVQGYTFGSGTRLTVV.

J is TRBJ1-1 and V is TRBV7-2, with TRBD1 matching 8 bases. V trimming: 2 bases; J trimming: 10 bases; junction bases outside the gene matches: 3. This CDR3 region has 12 residues. The germline gives CDR1 SGHTA, CDR2 FQGNSA. The CDR3 sequence is CASSLIQGVAFF. CDR3 DNA: TGTGCCAGCAGCTTAATACAGGGGGTAGCTTTCTTT.